Shown below are 21 T cell receptor beta chains from a single sample sequenced in a study of blood T cell repertoires in COVID-19. Generated by immunoSEQ multiplex PCR, the TCRdb table keeps only in-frame clones and is missing some. This repertoire shows about 290,000 clones, 70% to 90% found once; its top ten account for approximately 4.1%. Sequenced: peripheral blood. These receptors all stem from a woman between 50 and 59 years old with active or convalescent COVID-19.

V and J are TRBV7-9 and TRBJ2-1; 10 bases match TRBD2. Trimming took 1 base from V and 6 from J; bases not matched to a gene: 3. The CDR3 loop spans 15 amino acids. CDR1 is SEHNR and CDR2 is FQNEAQ in the germline V gene (reference sequence). CDR3 coding DNA: TGTGCCAGCAGCTTAGGGACTAGCGGAGTCAATGAGCAGTTCTTC. Translation: CASSLGTSGVNEQFF.

This clone was observed a handful of times. The chain is built from TRBV5-4 and TRBJ1-1; D is undetermined. This CDR3 comprises 15 residues. V was pared by 2 bases and J by 11 bases, with 22 bases between. Germline V gene sequence: CDR1 SGHNT, CDR2 YYREEE (reference sequence). The CDR3 loop is CASSFSVEEMAEAFF. Written as DNA, the CDR3 is TGTGCCAGCAGCTTTAGTGTTGAGGAAATGGCCGAGGCTTTCTTT.

The chain has TRBV6-6 and TRBJ2-1, with 9 bases lining up with TRBD2. V was pared by 10 bases and J by 8 bases, with 6 bases of the junction left unmatched. Germline assignment: CDR1 MNHNY and CDR2 SVGAGI (reference sequence). The length of the CDR3 is 12 residues. The DNA for the CDR3 is TGTGCCATAGCGGGAGTTAGCGATGAGCAGTTCTTC. This codes for CAIAGVSDEQFF.

The chain carries TRBV19 and TRBJ1-1; no firm D call. The CDR3 extends over 13 amino acids. Germline-derived CDR1 and CDR2 are LNHDA and SQIVND (reference sequence). Trimming cost V 2 bases and J 1 base, with 5 bases left between them. Here the CDR3 DNA reads TGTGCCAGTAGTATACAGGCGAACACTGAAGCTTTCTTT. Translation: CASSIQANTEAFF.

This chain connects TRBV3-1 (or the pseudogene TRBV3-2) to TRBJ2-6; tentative D call: TRBD2 (6 bases). Trimming left V 8 bases short and J 0 bases short, with 14 bases between. CDR3 size: 16 residues. CDR1 is LGHDT and CDR2 is YNNKEL in the germline V gene (reference sequence). As DNA, the CDR3 is TGTGCCAGCGCCGGGACTGCTAGCTCTGGGGCCAACGTCCTGACTTTC. Amino acid sequence: CASAGTASSGANVLTF.

This chain joins TRBV12-3 or TRBV12-4 and TRBJ1-1; D ambiguous. The CDR3 contains 12 residues. The V and J ends lost 6 bases and 9 bases respectively, with 14 bases between them. The CDR3 spells CASRSQRGKAFF. Here the CDR3 DNA reads TGTGCCAGCAGATCCCAGAGAGGTAAAGCTTTCTTT.

This chain's CDR3 is CSASPSGEQYF. CDR3 DNA: TGCAGTGCAAGCCCTAGCGGGGAGCAGTACTTC. The chain uses TRBV20-1 and TRBJ2-7, with 8 bases that match TRBD2. Germline V lookup: CDR1 DFQATT, CDR2 SNEGSKA (reference sequence). This CDR3 has 11 residues. V was pared by 6 bases and J by 7 bases, with 5 bases of the junction left unmatched.

This clone was detected a few times. This rearrangement joins TRBV9 to TRBJ2-3; a weak D match, TRBD2 (6 bases). Trimming left V 2 bases short and J 3 bases short, with 16 bases between. CDR1 is SGDLS and CDR2 is YYNGEE in the germline V gene. The CDR3 runs to 16 residues. The CDR3 protein is CASSVQASRGTDTQYF. The CDR3, as DNA: TGTGCCAGCAGCGTCCAAGCGAGCCGGGGGACAGATACGCAGTATTTT.

The genes are TRBV14 and TRBJ1-3, with D possibly being TRBD1 (5 bases). Germline CDR1 reads SGHDN; CDR2 reads FVKESK. The V end was cut by 6 bases, the J end by 3 bases, with 9 bases between. This CDR3 region has 13 residues. In DNA form, the CDR3 reads TGTGCCAGCAGGGCAGGGTTTGGAAACACCATATATTTT. Translating it yields CASRAGFGNTIYF.

This clone showed up just a few times. This chain uses TRBV5-4 with TRBJ1-6; 10 positions match TRBD1. Germline CDR1 SGHNT, CDR2 YYREEE (reference sequence). The CDR3 loop spans 15 amino acids. J lost 10 bases, V lost 2 bases, and 6 bases had no gene match. The DNA of the CDR3 is TGTGCCAGCAGCTTCGGGCAGGGACAGGGGTCACCCCTCCACTTT. Amino acids: CASSFGQGQGSPLHF. The complete variable domain, with remaining parts taken from reference TRBV5-4 and TRBJ1-6, reads ETGVTQSPTHLIKTRGQQVTLRCSSQSGHNTVSWYQQALGQGPQFIFQYYREEENGRGNFPPRFSGLQFPNYSSELNVNALELDDSALYLCASSFGQGQGSPLHFGNGTRLTVT.

This chain links TRBV4-1 with TRBJ2-2; TRBD1 aligns across 9 bases. This CDR3 has 15 amino acids. V was pared by 4 bases and J by 5 bases, with 5 bases of the junction left unmatched. In germline, CDR1 is MGHRA, CDR2 YSYEKL. Here the CDR3 reads CASSPRTGATGELFF. The CDR3 nucleotides are TGCGCCAGCAGCCCGAGGACAGGGGCTACCGGGGAGCTGTTTTTT.

The V and J genes are TRBV7-6 and TRBJ2-1, with TRBD2 matching 12 bases. The CDR3 totals 17 residues. The V and J ends lost 1 base and 9 bases, in that order; junction bases with no gene match: 10. From germline, CDR1 is SGHVS and CDR2 FNYEAQ. CDR3 sequence: CASSLGLAGGPGGEQFF. The CDR3 DNA reads TGTGCCAGCAGCTTAGGTCTAGCGGGAGGGCCGGGAGGTGAGCAGTTCTTC.

As DNA, the CDR3 is TGTGCCAGCTCACCAGGGGCTTCAGCTAACTATGGCTACACCTTC. Residues: CASSPGASANYGYTF. V gene TRBV18 combines with J gene TRBJ1-2; tentative D call: TRBD1 (5 bases). The ends were cut back, 2 bases at V and 0 bases at J, with 10 bases in the middle. The germline gives CDR1 KGHSH, CDR2 LQKENI. This CDR3 spans 15 amino acids.

The chain joins TRBV12-3 or TRBV12-4 to TRBJ1-1; D possibly corresponds to TRBD1 (6 bases). V lost 5 bases and J 10 bases, leaving 11 bases between the germline ends. This CDR3 has 11 residues. CDR3: CASSQGRGAFF. CDR3 DNA: TGTGCCAGCAGTCAGGGGAGAGGAGCTTTCTTT.

The chain uses TRBV7-9 and TRBJ2-2; perhaps TRBD2 as D (6 bases). CDR3 size: 17 residues. V was shortened by 5 bases and J by 2 bases, with 18 bases between the two germline ends. Germline V gene lookup returns CDR1 SEHNR and CDR2 FQNEAQ (reference sequence). CDR3 residues: CASSPTSGTLNTGELFF. DNA of the CDR3: TGTGCCAGCAGCCCGACTAGTGGGACCCTAAACACCGGGGAGCTGTTTTTT.

The chain is built from TRBV12-3 or TRBV12-4 and TRBJ2-3, with 7 bases lining up with TRBD2. CDR3 size: 13 residues. V was clipped by 4 bases and J by 4 bases; unmatched bases: 2. The CDR3 DNA is TGTGCCAGCAGTTCGAGCGGGGCAGATACGCAGTATTTT. Protein: CASSSSGADTQYF.

The V gene is TRBV14, the J gene TRBJ1-4; 7 positions match TRBD1. V lost 3 bases and J lost 7; bases outside the gene matches: 11. The V gene's germline CDR1 is SGHDN and CDR2 FVKESK. CDR3 size: 16 residues. The CDR3 spells CASSQIGTGEVEKLFF. The CDR3 region has the DNA TGTGCCAGCAGCCAGATTGGAACAGGGGAGGTTGAAAAACTGTTTTTT.

The chain employs TRBV9 and TRBJ2-3; maybe TRBD2 (7 bases). Deletions cut 3 bases from V and 7 bases from J, with 21 bases between. This CDR3 contains 16 residues. The germline V gene encodes CDR1 SGDLS and CDR2 YYNGEE. The CDR3 sequence: CASSGDPRGGWNTQYF. Here the CDR3 DNA reads TGTGCCAGCAGCGGCGACCCGAGGGGGGGGTGGAATACGCAGTATTTT.

The chain combines TRBV30 with TRBJ1-1; D gene uncertain. The germline V gene has CDR1 GTSNPN and CDR2 SVGIG (reference sequence). The CDR3 is 13 residues long. V was trimmed by 2 bases and J by 5 bases, leaving 12 bases between them. The DNA of the CDR3 is TGTGCCTGGAGTAGAGGGCTCGAGACTGAAGCTTTCTTT. It encodes CAWSRGLETEAFF.

This chain connects TRBV25-1 to TRBJ1-2; 10 bases map to TRBD1. Trimming cost V 4 bases and J 6 bases; bases outside gene matches: 5. Germline V gives CDR1 MGHDK, CDR2 SYGVNS. The CDR3 has 14 residues. In DNA, the CDR3 is TGTGCCAGCAGTGGAGTGGGACAGGGGAATGGCTACACCTTC. Its protein is CASSGVGQGNGYTF.

The rearrangement joins TRBV7-6 to TRBJ2-7, with 15 bases lining up with TRBD2. The germline CDR1 and CDR2 sequences are SGHVS and FNYEAQ. V gave up 2 bases and J gave up 5 bases; unmatched junction bases: 7. The CDR3 is 17 residues long. CDR3 in amino acids: CASSLRGLAGGPHEQYF. The CDR3 nucleotides are TGTGCCAGCAGCTTACGAGGACTAGCGGGAGGGCCACACGAGCAGTACTTC.